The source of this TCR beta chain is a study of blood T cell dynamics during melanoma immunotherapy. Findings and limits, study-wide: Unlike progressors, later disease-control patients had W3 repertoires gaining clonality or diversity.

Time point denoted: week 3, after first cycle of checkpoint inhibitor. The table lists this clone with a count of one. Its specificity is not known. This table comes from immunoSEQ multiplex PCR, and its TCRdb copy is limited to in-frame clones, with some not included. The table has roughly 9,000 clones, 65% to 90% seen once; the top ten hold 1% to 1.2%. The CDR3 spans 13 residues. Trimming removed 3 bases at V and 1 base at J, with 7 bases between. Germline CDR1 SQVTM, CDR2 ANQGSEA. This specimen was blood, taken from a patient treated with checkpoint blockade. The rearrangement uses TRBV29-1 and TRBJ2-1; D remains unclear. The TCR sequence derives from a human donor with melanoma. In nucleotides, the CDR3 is TGCAGCGTTGACAAGGATTCCTACAATGAGCAGTTCTTC. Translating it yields CSVDKDSYNEQFF.